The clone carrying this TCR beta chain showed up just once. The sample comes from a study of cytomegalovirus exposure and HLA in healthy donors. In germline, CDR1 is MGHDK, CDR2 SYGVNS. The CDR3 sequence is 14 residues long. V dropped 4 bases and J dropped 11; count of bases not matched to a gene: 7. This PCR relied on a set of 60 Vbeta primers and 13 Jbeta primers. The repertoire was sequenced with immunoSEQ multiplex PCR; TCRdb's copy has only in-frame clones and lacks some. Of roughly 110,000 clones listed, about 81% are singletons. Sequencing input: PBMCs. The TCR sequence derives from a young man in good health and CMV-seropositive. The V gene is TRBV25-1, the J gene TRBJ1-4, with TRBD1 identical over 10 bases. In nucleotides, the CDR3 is TGTGCCAGCAGTGTGCCCGGGACAGGGGATAAACTGTTTTTT. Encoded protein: CASSVPGTGDKLFF.